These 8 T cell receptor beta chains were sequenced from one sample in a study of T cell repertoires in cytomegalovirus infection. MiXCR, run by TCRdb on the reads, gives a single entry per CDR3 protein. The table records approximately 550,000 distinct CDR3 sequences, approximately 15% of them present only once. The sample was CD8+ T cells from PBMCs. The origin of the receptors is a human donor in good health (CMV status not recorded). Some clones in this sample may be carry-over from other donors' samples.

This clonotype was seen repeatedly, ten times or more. CDR3 loop: CASRPLTAPSTDTQYF. CDR3 nucleotides: TGTGCCAGCAGGCCATTGACAGCCCCTAGCACAGATACGCAGTATTTT. The V and J genes are TRBV12-3 or TRBV12-4 and TRBJ2-3; D might be TRBD1 (5 bases). The length of the CDR3 is 16 residues. Between the trimmed V and J ends, which lost 6 bases and 0 bases, there was a span of 16 bases.

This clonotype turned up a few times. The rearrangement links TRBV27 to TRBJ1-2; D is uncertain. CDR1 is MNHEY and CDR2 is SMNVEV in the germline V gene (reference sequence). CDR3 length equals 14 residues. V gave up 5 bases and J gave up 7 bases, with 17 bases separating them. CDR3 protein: CASSNTGLRGGYTF. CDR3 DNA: TGTGCCAGCAGTAATACCGGGCTTCGGGGTGGCTACACCTTC.

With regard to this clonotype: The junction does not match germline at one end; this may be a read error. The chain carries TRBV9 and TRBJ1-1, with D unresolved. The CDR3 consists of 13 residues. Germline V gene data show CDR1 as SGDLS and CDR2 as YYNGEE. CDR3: CASSVSRNTEAVF. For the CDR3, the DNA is TGTGCCAGCAGCGTATCCAGGAACACTGAAGCTGTCTTT.

CDR3 sequence reads: CASSGRTGAYEQYF. The CDR3 bases are TGTGCCAGCAGTGGTAGGACAGGGGCCTACGAGCAGTACTTC. The chain is built from TRBV12-3 or TRBV12-4 and TRBJ2-7; 9 positions match TRBD1. CDR3 length equals 14 residues. With 5 bases clipped from V and 2 bases from J, the junction kept 4 bases outside the gene matches.

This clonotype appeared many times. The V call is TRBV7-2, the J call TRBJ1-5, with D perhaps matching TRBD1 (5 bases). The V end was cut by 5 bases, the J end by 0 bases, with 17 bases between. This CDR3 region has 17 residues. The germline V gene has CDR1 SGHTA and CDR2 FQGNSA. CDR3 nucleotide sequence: TGTGCCAGCAGCCTTTCAAGGGGCCGTTATAGCAATCAGCCCCAGCATTTT. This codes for CASSLSRGRYSNQPQHF.

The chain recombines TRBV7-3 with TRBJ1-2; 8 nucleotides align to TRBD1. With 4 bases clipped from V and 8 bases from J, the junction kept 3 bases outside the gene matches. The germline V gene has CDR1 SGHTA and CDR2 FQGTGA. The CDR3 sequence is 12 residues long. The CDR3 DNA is TGTGCCAGCAGCTCGACAGGGGAAGGCTACACCTTC. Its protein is CASSSTGEGYTF.

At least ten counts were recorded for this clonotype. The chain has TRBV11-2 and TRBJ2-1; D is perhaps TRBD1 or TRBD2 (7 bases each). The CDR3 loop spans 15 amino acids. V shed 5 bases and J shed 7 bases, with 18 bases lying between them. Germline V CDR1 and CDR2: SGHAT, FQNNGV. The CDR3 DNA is TGTGCCAGCAGCCACCCGAGGCAGGGGGGGAATGAGCAGTTCTTC. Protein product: CASSHPRQGGNEQFF.

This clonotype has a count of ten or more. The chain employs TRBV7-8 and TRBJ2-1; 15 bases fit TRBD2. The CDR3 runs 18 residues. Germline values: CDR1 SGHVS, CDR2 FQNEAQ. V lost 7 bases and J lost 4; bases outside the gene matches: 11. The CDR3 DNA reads TGTGCCAGCACCATCGGTGGACTAGCGGGGGGGAATTACAATGAGCAGTTCTTC. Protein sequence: CASTIGGLAGGNYNEQFF. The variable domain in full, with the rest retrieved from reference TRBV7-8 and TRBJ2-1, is GAGVSQSPRYKVAKRGQDVALRCDPISGHVSLFWYQQALGQGPEFLTYFQNEAQLDKSGLPSDRFFAERPEGSVSTLKIQRTQQEDSAVYLCASTIGGLAGGNYNEQFFGPGTRLTVL.